This T cell receptor beta chain originates from a study of identifying expanded T cells in peripheral blood. Regarding the study as a whole: Technical replicates showed about 1.1 changed clones; around 2 weeks roughly 18; four weeks 19.

Remarks on this clone: Antigen specificity is unknown.

The CDR3 totals 15 residues. J lost 3 bases, V lost 6 bases, and 11 bases had no gene match. Germline V gives CDR1 SGHDN, CDR2 FVKESK. During the collection period, no donor immune events like infections were recorded. The method was immunoSEQ multiplex PCR; TCRdb's version includes in-frame clones alone and lacks a portion of them. This table has over 100,000 clones, about 85% appearing once. This TCR was sampled from a person aged 18-70 years in good health. The source material was blood. The chain joins TRBV14 to TRBJ2-7, with 7 bases identical to TRBD1. CDR3 sequence: CASRRTGTEIYEQYF. CDR3 nucleotide sequence: TGTGCCAGCAGACGTACCGGGACAGAGATCTACGAGCAGTACTTC.